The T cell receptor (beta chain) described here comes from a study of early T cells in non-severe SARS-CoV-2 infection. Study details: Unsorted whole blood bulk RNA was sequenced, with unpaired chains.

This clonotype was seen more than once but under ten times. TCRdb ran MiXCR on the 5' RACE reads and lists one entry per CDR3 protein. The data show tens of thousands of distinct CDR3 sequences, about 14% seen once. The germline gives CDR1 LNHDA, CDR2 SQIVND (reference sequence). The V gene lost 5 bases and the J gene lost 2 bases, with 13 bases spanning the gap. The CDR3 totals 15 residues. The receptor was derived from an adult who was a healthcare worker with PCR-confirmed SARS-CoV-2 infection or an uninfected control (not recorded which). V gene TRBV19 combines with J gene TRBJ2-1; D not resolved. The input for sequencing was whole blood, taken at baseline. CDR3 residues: CASSYDVNAYNEQFF. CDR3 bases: TGTGCCAGTAGTTATGACGTAAACGCCTACAATGAGCAGTTCTTC. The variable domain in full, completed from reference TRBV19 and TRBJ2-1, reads DGGITQSPKYLFRKEGQNVTLSCEQNLNHDAMYWYRQDPGQGLRLIYYSQIVNDFQKGDIAEGYSVSREKKESFPLTVTSAQKNPTAFYLCASSYDVNAYNEQFFGPGTRLTVL.